These T cell receptor beta chains were read from a single sample in a study of PD-1 blockade in classical Hodgkin lymphoma. Assay: immunoSEQ multiplex PCR; the TCRdb copy retains only in-frame clones and omits some. Seen here are tens of thousands of clones, around nine tenths observed once, and the top ten hold roughly 8.7%. The source was peripheral blood mononuclear cells (PBMCs), collected before the fourth cycle of nivolumab. The receptors stem from a human donor with classical Hodgkin lymphoma. Both conserved end residues are part of each CDR3. D genes are given only for firm matches. Only part of the rows carry a size: once, few, many, or a class if the clone is expanded.

TRBV7-9	.	once	TRBJ1-4	TGTGCCAGCAGCTTAGAGAGGACCTTTAATGAAAAACTGTTTTTT	CASSLERTFNEKLFF
TRBV6-5	.	.	TRBJ1-5	TGTGCCAGCAGTTACTCGAAGGATGCTCAGCCCCAGCATTTT	CASSYSKDAQPQHF
TRBV5-1	TRBD1	.	TRBJ2-5	TGCGCCAGCAGCGCCATCGACAGGGGTTTCCAAGAGACCCAGTACTTC	CASSAIDRGFQETQYF
TRBV5-1	.	.	TRBJ2-2	TGCGCCAGCAGCTTACGGGGTGATAACACCGGGGAGCTGTTTTTT	CASSLRGDNTGELFF
TRBV6-5	TRBD1	.	TRBJ1-5	TGTGCCAGCAGGAAAACAGGGGTCCCTCAGCCCCAGCATTTT	CASRKTGVPQPQHF
TRBV5-5	.	once	TRBJ2-7	TGTGCCAGCAGCGTCCCCCTGGGGTACGAGCAGTACTTC	CASSVPLGYEQYF
TRBV19	.	.	TRBJ2-1	TGTGCCAGTAAGACCGCGGCCTCTGAGACCTACAATGAGCAGTTCTTC	CASKTAASETYNEQFF
TRBV5-1	.	.	TRBJ1-2	TGCGCCAGCAGCTTGATGCCCGACTATGGCTACACCTTC	CASSLMPDYGYTF
TRBV5-1	.	.	TRBJ1-5	TGCGCCAGCAGGCGGGACACCCATCAGCCCCAGCATTTT	CASRRDTHQPQHF
TRBV29-1	.	.	TRBJ2-7	TGCAGCGTTACCATGACGGCAACCTACGAGCAGTACTTC	CSVTMTATYEQYF
TRBV5-1	.	.	TRBJ2-5	TGCGCCAGCAGCTTTCCCAAAGAGACCCAGTACTTC	CASSFPKETQYF
TRBV5-1	TRBD1	.	TRBJ1-4	TGCGCCAGCAGCGAACAGGGGGAGGCGGGAAAACTGTTTTTT	CASSEQGEAGKLFF
TRBV6-5	.	.	TRBJ1-1	TGTGCCAGCAGTTACAGCGTGGGGAACACTGAAGCTTTCTTT	CASSYSVGNTEAFF
TRBV6-5	.	.	TRBJ2-4	TGTGCCAGCAGTGCCACGACAGTAGCCAAAAACATTCAGTACTTC	CASSATTVAKNIQYF
TRBV19	.	.	TRBJ1-6	TGTGCCAGTAGCGGACTCTATAATTCACCCCTCCACTTT	CASSGLYNSPLHF
TRBV5-1	.	.	TRBJ1-2	TGCGCCAGCAGCTTGGCCGAGGGGAACTATGGCTACACCTTC	CASSLAEGNYGYTF